Listed here are 3 T cell receptor beta chains from one sample, sequenced in a study of response to subunit inactivated influenza vaccine. TCRdb recomputed calls from the RT-PCR reads with MiXCR, one row per CDR3 protein. The sample holds about 620,000 distinct CDR3 sequences; around 11% are singletons and the top ten take about 10%. This same sample was also taken into another study, of T cells expressing NK-cell markers. That study reports: 5'RACE template switching built TCR beta cDNA with unique molecular identifiers.

Sequenced material: PBMCs from blood, taken on the day of vaccination. The receptor set was obtained from a man in his forties or fifties who received an inactivated influenza vaccine.

This clonotype occurred a few times. This chain uses TRBV20-1 with TRBJ2-5, with 7 positions matching TRBD2. Trimming at V came to 3 bases and at J to 5 bases, leaving 3 bases not matched to a gene. The CDR3 sequence is 12 residues long. CDR1 is DFQATT, CDR2 SNEGSKA, per germline (reference sequence). As DNA, the CDR3 is TGCAGTGCTAGTTTCGGGGGGGAGACCCAGTACTTC. This codes for CSASFGGETQYF.

The chain is built from TRBV12-3 or TRBV12-4 and TRBJ2-5, with D unresolved. This CDR3 has 13 residues. Trimming left V 0 bases short and J 5 bases short, with 7 bases between. The CDR3 loop reads CASSLASRETQYF. In DNA form, the CDR3 reads TGTGCCAGCAGTTTAGCTAGCCGGGAGACCCAGTACTTC.

This clonotype was seen only a few times. The CDR3 coding sequence is TGCGCCAGCAGCCAGCAAGAGATAAGAGCAACTAATGAAAAACTGTTTTTT. Translated, it gives CASSQQEIRATNEKLFF. This chain joins TRBV4-3 and TRBJ1-4; D gene unclear. Germline CDR1 and CDR2: LGHNA and YSLEER. Trimming pared 3 bases from V and 0 bases from J, leaving 14 bases between. The CDR3 runs 17 residues.